This TCR beta chain was documented in a study of T cells in Graves' hyperthyroidism and ophthalmopathy. Researchers defined stable Graves' hyperthyroidism as no ophthalmopathy progression within 18 months. A patient was excluded if there was uncontrolled infection, other autoimmune disease, pregnancy or lactation. Researchers took RNA transcripts and amplified the TCR beta CDR3 regions from them. HTBI primers were the set used in a first-round RT-PCR of the TCR CDR3. From the multiplex PCR reads, TCRdb called clonotypes with MiXCR, one entry per CDR3 protein. The sample holds 500,000 to 750,000 distinct CDR3 sequences, approximately 15% seen once. The CDR3 contains 17 residues. Unmatched junction bases numbered 6, after V lost 1 base and J lost 2 bases. Germline V gene lookup returns CDR1 DFQATT and CDR2 SNEGSKA (reference sequence).

The chain recombines TRBV20-1 with TRBJ2-7; TRBD2 matches 15 bases. What was sequenced was blood. The source of this sequence is a woman younger than 45 with Graves' hyperthyroidism. CDR3 residues: CSARGTSGRAVPYEQYF. CDR3 in DNA: TGCAGTGCTAGAGGGACTAGCGGGAGGGCCGTCCCCTACGAGCAGTACTTC.